The 6 T cell receptor beta chains below come from one sample, sequenced in a study of brain T cells in children with intractable seizures. Measured with immunoSEQ multiplex PCR; TCRdb has only the in-frame clones, and not every one. The table has 95,000 to 120,000 clones, 94% seen once. Here the sequenced sample was peripheral blood, taken at surgery. The receptor set was obtained from a boy under three years old with hemimegalencephaly and intractable seizures.

J is TRBJ2-5 and V is TRBV14; 7 nucleotides agree with TRBD2. The CDR3 extends over 15 amino acids. Germline V gene lookup returns CDR1 SGHDN and CDR2 FVKESK. The junction had 9 bases not matched to a gene; V was cut back by 3 bases and J by 5 bases. DNA for the CDR3: TGTGCCAGCAGCCAGCATCCGGGAGGTCGGGAGACCCAGTACTTC. Protein: CASSQHPGGRETQYF.

The rearrangement links TRBV7-9 to TRBJ2-3; 11 nucleotides align to TRBD2. Germline CDR1 and CDR2: SEHNR and FQNEAQ (reference sequence). The CDR3 extends over 16 amino acids. J gave up 4 bases and V 4 bases, and 7 bases lay outside the gene matches. CDR3 residues: CASSYRLAGLPDTQYF. CDR3 DNA sequence: TGTGCCAGCAGCTACAGACTAGCGGGGCTTCCAGATACGCAGTATTTT.

The chain has TRBV21-1 and TRBJ2-2; the table gives TRBD1 as D, unverified against the DNA. TRBV21-1 is assigned pseudogene status. The CDR3 consists of 15 residues. CDR3 bases: TGTGCCAGCAGCAAAAAAACAGAGAACACCGGGGAGCTGTTTTTT. Amino acids: CASSKKTENTGELFF.

This clone was found once. The rearrangement uses TRBV27 and TRBJ2-3; 9 bases fit TRBD2. Germline V lookup: CDR1 MNHEY, CDR2 SMNVEV (reference sequence). V was clipped by 5 bases and J by 2 bases; unmatched bases: 8. There are 16 residues in the CDR3. This chain's CDR3 is CASSPLAGTYTDTQYF. The CDR3 DNA reads as TGTGCCAGCAGTCCCCTAGCGGGAACCTACACAGATACGCAGTATTTT.

There are a few counts of this clone. This chain connects TRBV28 to TRBJ1-6; 9 nucleotides align to TRBD1. The germline CDR1 and CDR2 sequences are MDHEN and SYDVKM. The CDR3 loop spans 14 amino acids. V shed 10 bases and J 9 bases; nucleotides not matched to a gene: 10. The CDR3 DNA reads TGTGCCATTTCTCCGGACAGGGGTTTTTCACCCCTCCACTTT. Protein: CAISPDRGFSPLHF. Based on the CDR3 plus reference TRBV28 and TRBJ1-6, the full variable domain is DVKVTQSSRYLVKRTGEKVFLECVQDMDHENMFWYRQDPGLGLRLIYFSYDVKMKEKGDIPEGYSVSREKKERFSLILESASTNQTSMYLCAISPDRGFSPLHFGNGTRLTVT.

The CDR3 here is CASSPRPGNTIYF. In DNA form, the CDR3 reads TGCGCCAGCAGCCCCCGACCCGGAAACACCATATATTTT. The chain uses TRBV5-1 and TRBJ1-3, with no clear D. Germline V gives CDR1 SGHRS, CDR2 YFSETQ. The V end lost 4 bases, the J end lost 4 bases, and 9 bases lay between the germline ends. The CDR3 runs to 13 residues.